The rows below give T cell receptor beta chains drawn from one sample of a study of brain metastases from non-small cell lung cancer. Method: immunoSEQ multiplex PCR; TCRdb's copy keeps in-frame clones and lacks some. The sample includes thousands of clones, around four fifths of them seen just once. The sequenced material came from primary lung tumor tissue. The source of these receptors is a donor aged 40 or over with non-small cell lung cancer. Each CDR3 is given with its conserved first and last residue. The order of the fields is V gene, CDR3 protein.

>TRBV12-3/TRBV12-4
CASRTTGFGGYTF
>TRBV7-8
CASSLGRNEKLFF
>TRBV7-2
CASSLAGATAGDTQYF
>TRBV5-1
CTSSPLLTLAGPGEQYF
>TRBV4-2
CASSQPAGANTEAFF
>TRBV18
CASSPRAGGDKGHTKAFF
>TRBV13
CASSPTSGQGGYTF
>TRBV5-6
CASSQQDAYEQYF
>TRBV6-2/TRBV6-3
CASSSGGSSYNSPLHF
>TRBV7-2
CASSLALRAGYTF
>TRBV28
CASTSFTGGLSEQYF
>TRBV6-2/TRBV6-3
CASSYLIRDHYGYTF
>TRBV9
CASSGGTAPGTQYF
>TRBV3-1/TRBV3-2
CASSQDRDYEQYF
>TRBV10-1
CASSNGNSPLHF
>TRBV7-9
CASSLALVAETDTQYF
>TRBV2
CASREGQGIKGTEAFF
>TRBV27
CASSSRPEGGYTEAFF
>TRBV10-1
CASSESVPQDTQYF
>TRBV7-9
CASSTGRETQYF
>TRBV6-2/TRBV6-3
CASSRTENTEAFF
>TRBV5-5
CASSRDRFYGYTF
>TRBV5-1
CASSFDRADYNEQFF
>TRBV7-9
CASSLVMAGSGIQYF
>TRBV7-9
CASTWGTGETQYF
>TRBV2
CASGQSDIQYF
>TRBV6-1
CASSEGLASYEQYF